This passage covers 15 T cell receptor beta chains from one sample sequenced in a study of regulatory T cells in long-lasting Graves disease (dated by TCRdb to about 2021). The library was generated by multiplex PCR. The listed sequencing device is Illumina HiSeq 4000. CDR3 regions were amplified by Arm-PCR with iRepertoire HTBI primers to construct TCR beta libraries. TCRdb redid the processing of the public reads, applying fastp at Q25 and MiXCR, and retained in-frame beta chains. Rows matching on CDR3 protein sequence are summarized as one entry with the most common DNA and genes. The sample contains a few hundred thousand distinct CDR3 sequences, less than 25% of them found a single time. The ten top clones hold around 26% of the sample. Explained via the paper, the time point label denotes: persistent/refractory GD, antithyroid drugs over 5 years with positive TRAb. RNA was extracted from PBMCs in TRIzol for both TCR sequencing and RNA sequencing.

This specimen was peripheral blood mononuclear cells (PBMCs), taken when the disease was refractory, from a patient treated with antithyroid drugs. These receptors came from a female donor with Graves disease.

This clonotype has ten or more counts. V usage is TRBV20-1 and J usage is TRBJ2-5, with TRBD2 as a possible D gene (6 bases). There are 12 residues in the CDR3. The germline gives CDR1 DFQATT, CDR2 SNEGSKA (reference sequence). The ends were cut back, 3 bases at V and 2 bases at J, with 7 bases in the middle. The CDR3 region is CSASGGQETQYF. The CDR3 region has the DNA TGCAGTGCTAGCGGGGGTCAAGAGACCCAGTACTTC.

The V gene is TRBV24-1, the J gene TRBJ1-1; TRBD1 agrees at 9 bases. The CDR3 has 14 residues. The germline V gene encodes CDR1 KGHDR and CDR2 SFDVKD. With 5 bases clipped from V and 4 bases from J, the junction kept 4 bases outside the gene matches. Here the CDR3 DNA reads TGTGCCACCAGTGCCACAGGGGGCTCCACTGAAGCTTTCTTT. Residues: CATSATGGSTEAFF.

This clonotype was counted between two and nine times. In DNA, the CDR3 is TGTGCCAGCAGTCCCTCCCAACGGCCCCAGCATTTT. Translated, it gives CASSPSQRPQHF. This sequence joins TRBV6-1 and TRBJ1-5; unclear D gene. Trimming shortened V by 5 bases and J by 9 bases, and 11 bases separated the two germline ends. CDR1 and CDR2 from the germline V gene are MNHNS and SASEGT. CDR3 size: 12 residues.

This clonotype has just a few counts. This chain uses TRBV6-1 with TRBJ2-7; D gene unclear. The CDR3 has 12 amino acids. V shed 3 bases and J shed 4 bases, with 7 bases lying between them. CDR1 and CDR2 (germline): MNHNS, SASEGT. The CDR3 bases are TGTGCCAGCAGTGATAATGGGTACGAGCAGTACTTC. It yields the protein CASSDNGYEQYF.

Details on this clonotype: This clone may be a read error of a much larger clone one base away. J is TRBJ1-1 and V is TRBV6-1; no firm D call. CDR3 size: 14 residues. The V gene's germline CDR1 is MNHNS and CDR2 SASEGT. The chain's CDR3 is CASRAQEVNTEASF. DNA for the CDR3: TGTGCCAGCAGAGCCCAAGAGGTGAACACTGAAGCTTCCTTT.

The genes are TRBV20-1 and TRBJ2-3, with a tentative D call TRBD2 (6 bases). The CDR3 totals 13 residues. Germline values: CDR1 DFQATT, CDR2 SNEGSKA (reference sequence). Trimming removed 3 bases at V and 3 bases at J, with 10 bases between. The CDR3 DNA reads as TGCAGTGCTAGGACTAGGATGACAGATACGCAGTATTTT. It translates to CSARTRMTDTQYF.

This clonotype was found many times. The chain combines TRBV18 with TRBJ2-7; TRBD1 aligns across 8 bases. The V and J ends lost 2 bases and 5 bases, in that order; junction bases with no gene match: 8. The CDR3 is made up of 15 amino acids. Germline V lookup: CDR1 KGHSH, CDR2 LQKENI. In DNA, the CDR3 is TGTGCCAGCTCACCAAAGCAGGGGGCTCCCCACGAGCAGTACTTC. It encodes CASSPKQGAPHEQYF.

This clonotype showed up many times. CDR3: CSARDQGETQYF. The CDR3 DNA reads as TGCAGTGCTAGAGATCAAGGAGAGACCCAGTACTTC. The chain combines TRBV20-1 with TRBJ2-5; D not resolved. This CDR3 region has 12 residues. The ends were cut back, 0 bases at V and 4 bases at J, with 6 bases in the middle. Germline-derived CDR1 and CDR2 are DFQATT and SNEGSKA (reference sequence).

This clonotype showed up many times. The DNA of the CDR3 is TGTGCCACCAGCAGAGATTTTGCCAGCAATCAGCCCCAGCATTTT. Amino acid sequence: CATSRDFASNQPQHF. The chain joins TRBV15 to TRBJ1-5; D is uncertain. The CDR3 spans 15 residues. The V and J ends lost 0 bases and 1 base respectively, with 7 bases between them. In germline, CDR1 is LNHNV, CDR2 YYDKDF (reference sequence). The whole variable domain, filled in from reference TRBV15 and TRBJ1-5, reads DAMVIQNPRYQVTQFGKPVTLSCSQTLNHNVMYWYQQKSSQAPKLLFHYYDKDFNNEADTPDNFQSRRPNTSFCFLDIRSPGLGDTAMYLCATSRDFASNQPQHFGDGTRLSIL.

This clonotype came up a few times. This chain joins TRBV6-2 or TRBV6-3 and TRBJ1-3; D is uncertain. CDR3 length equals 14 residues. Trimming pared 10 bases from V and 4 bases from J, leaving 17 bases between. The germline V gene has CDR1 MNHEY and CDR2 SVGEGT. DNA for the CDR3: TGTGCCACCGAGGCTGGATTCGGGGGAAACACCATATATTTT. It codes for CATEAGFGGNTIYF.

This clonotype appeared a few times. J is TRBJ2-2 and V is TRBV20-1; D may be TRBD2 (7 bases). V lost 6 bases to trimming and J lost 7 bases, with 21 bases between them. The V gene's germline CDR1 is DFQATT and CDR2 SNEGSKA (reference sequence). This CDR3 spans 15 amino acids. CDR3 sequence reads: CSAPKGRGAGGELFF. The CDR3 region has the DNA TGCAGTGCCCCCAAGGGTCGGGGGGCCGGCGGGGAGCTGTTTTTT.

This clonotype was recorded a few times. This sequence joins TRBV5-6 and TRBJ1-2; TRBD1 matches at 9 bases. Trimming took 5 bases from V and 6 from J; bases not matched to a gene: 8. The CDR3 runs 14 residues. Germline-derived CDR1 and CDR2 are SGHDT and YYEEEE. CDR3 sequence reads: CASREPGQGHGYTF. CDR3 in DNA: TGTGCCAGCAGGGAACCGGGACAGGGACATGGCTACACCTTC. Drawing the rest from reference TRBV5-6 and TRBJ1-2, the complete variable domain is DAGVTQSPTHLIKTRGQQVTLRCSPKSGHDTVSWYQQALGQGPQFIFQYYEEEERQRGNFPDRFSGHQFPNYSSELNVNALLLGDSALYLCASREPGQGHGYTFGSGTRLTVV.

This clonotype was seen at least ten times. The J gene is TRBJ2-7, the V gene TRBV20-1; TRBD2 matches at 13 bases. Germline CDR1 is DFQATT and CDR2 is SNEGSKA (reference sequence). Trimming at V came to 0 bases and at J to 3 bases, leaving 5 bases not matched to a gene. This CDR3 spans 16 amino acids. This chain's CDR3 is CSARDRRTSGSYEQYF. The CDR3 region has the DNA TGCAGTGCTAGAGACAGACGGACTAGCGGGAGCTACGAGCAGTACTTC.

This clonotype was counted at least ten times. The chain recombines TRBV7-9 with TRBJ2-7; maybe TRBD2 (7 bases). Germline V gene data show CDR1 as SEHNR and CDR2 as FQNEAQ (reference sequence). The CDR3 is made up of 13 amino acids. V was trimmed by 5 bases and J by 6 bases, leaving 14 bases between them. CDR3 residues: CASSPGRGAEQYF. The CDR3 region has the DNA TGTGCCAGCAGCCCAGGGAGGGGGGCCGAGCAGTACTTC.

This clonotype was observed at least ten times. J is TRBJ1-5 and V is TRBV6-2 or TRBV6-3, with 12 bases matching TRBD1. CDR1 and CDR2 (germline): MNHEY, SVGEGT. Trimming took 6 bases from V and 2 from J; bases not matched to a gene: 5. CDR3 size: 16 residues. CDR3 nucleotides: TGTGCCAGCAGGCCAGGGACAGGGGGCGGCAATCAGCCCCAGCATTTT. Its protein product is CASRPGTGGGNQPQHF.